These T cell receptor beta chains were read from a single sample in a study of cytomegalovirus exposure and HLA in healthy donors. Sequencing was performed with immunoSEQ multiplex PCR; in TCRdb, only in-frame clones are kept and a portion is missing. The data hold about 99,000 clones, with about three quarters observed a single time. Sequences were obtained from PBMCs. The source is a man aged 55 to 70 in good health and CMV-seropositive. CDR3s include the opening cysteine and the closing phenylalanine or tryptophan. A D gene is named only where the DNA matches it firmly. Expanded clones are given a class, and other clones once, few, many or no size at all.

V gene	D gene	J gene	clone size	CDR3 protein	CDR3 DNA
TRBV6-5	TRBD1	TRBJ1-1	-	CASRDREAMNTEAFF	TGTGCCAGCAGAGACAGGGAAGCCATGAACACTGAAGCTTTCTTT
TRBV6-4	-	TRBJ2-3	-	CASSDRSTGLDTQYF	TGTGCCAGCAGTGACCGATCTACAGGGTTGGATACGCAGTATTTT
TRBV7-2	TRBD1	TRBJ2-7	-	CASSSGQGAYEQYF	TGTGCCAGCAGCTCGGGACAGGGGGCCTACGAGCAGTACTTC
TRBV19	-	TRBJ1-2	-	CASSDTGSFGYTF	TGTGCCAGTAGTGATACAGGAAGCTTTGGCTACACCTTC
TRBV5-1	-	TRBJ1-1	few	CASSLVAENTEAFF	TGCGCCAGCAGCTTGGTGGCAGAGAACACTGAAGCTTTCTTT
TRBV9	TRBD2	TRBJ2-7	-	CASSVAGGTSYEQYF	TGTGCCAGCAGCGTAGCTGGAGGGACTAGTTACGAGCAGTACTTC
TRBV6-4	TRBD1	TRBJ2-1	-	CASSDYEGQSVNEQFF	TGTGCCAGCAGTGACTATGAGGGACAGAGCGTCAATGAGCAGTTCTTC
TRBV4-1	TRBD1	TRBJ2-7	once	CASSPQRDRAYYEQYF	TGCGCCAGCAGCCCCCAAAGGGACAGGGCCTACTACGAGCAGTACTTC
TRBV7-6	TRBD2	TRBJ2-7	few	CASSPQRGRSYEQYF	TGTGCCAGCAGCCCACAGCGGGGGCGCTCCTACGAGCAGTACTTC
TRBV4-3	-	TRBJ1-5	-	CASSQDGSGNQPQHF	TGCGCCAGCAGCCAAGATGGTTCAGGCAATCAGCCCCAGCATTTT
TRBV5-6	-	TRBJ1-1	-	CASSLNRVGAFF	TGTGCCAGCAGCTTGAACAGGGTAGGGGCTTTCTTT
TRBV5-6	TRBD1	TRBJ1-3	once	CASSLRQGSKGNTIYF	TGTGCCAGCAGCCTCCGACAGGGGTCGAAGGGAAACACCATATATTTT
TRBV7-9	-	TRBJ1-4	-	CASSPGSSTNEKLFF	TGTGCCAGCAGCCCGGGGTCATCAACTAATGAAAAACTGTTTTTT
TRBV11-2	-	TRBJ1-4	once	CASSSWRGVANEKLFF	TGTGCCAGCAGCTCCTGGAGGGGCGTGGCTAATGAAAAACTGTTTTTT
TRBV5-1	TRBD1	TRBJ1-1	-	CASSLQGDTEAFF	TGCGCCAGCAGCTTGCAGGGGGACACTGAAGCTTTCTTT
TRBV30	TRBD1	TRBJ2-3	-	CAWSVQGAGDTQYF	TGTGCCTGGAGTGTACAGGGGGCAGGAGATACGCAGTATTTT
TRBV19	TRBD1	TRBJ2-2	-	CAGGQGMNTGELFF	TGTGCCGGTGGACAGGGTATGAACACCGGGGAGCTGTTTTTT
TRBV6-1	TRBD1	TRBJ1-2	-	CASTLTGTGGYGYTF	TGTGCCAGCACCCTCACAGGGACAGGCGGCTATGGCTACACCTTC
TRBV2	-	TRBJ2-1	-	CASSRTVYNEQFF	TGTGCCAGCAGTCGGACAGTCTACAATGAGCAGTTCTTC
TRBV19	TRBD1	TRBJ1-1	-	CASSLGQLNTEAFF	TGTGCCAGTAGTTTGGGACAGCTAAACACTGAAGCTTTCTTT
TRBV6-6	TRBD2	TRBJ2-7	-	CASSYPAGGYEQYF	TGTGCCAGCAGTTATCCTGCGGGGGGCTACGAGCAGTACTTC
TRBV5-3	-	TRBJ2-7	-	CARSPGSSYEQYF	TGTGCCAGAAGCCCGGGGAGCTCCTACGAGCAGTACTTC
TRBV6-7	TRBD1	TRBJ2-1	few	CASSEPGQGARNEQFF	TGTGCCAGCAGCGAGCCGGGACAGGGGGCTCGGAATGAGCAGTTCTTC
TRBV11-2	TRBD1	TRBJ2-5	-	CASSLAGQGGQETQYF	TGTGCCAGCAGCTTAGCTGGACAGGGGGGCCAAGAGACCCAGTACTTC
TRBV5-1	TRBD1	TRBJ2-1	-	CASRDREDFNEQFF	TGCGCCAGCAGGGACAGGGAAGATTTCAATGAGCAGTTCTTC
TRBV27	-	TRBJ1-3	-	CASSSTGYDGNTIYF	TGTGCCAGCAGTTCGACAGGCTATGATGGAAACACCATATATTTT
TRBV6-7	-	TRBJ1-6	-	CASRQDAGQNNSPLHF	TGTGCCAGCAGGCAGGACGCAGGACAAAATAATTCACCCCTCCACTTT
TRBV30	TRBD2	TRBJ2-3	-	CAWSASGGTDTQYF	TGTGCCTGGAGTGCTAGCGGGGGCACAGATACGCAGTATTTT
TRBV7-2	TRBD1	TRBJ1-2	-	CASSFVTGDYGYTF	TGTGCCAGCAGCTTCGTGACAGGGGATTATGGCTACACCTTC
TRBV9	TRBD2	TRBJ2-5	-	CASSVGDGGAAETQYF	TGTGCCAGCAGCGTAGGGGACGGGGGGGCCGCTGAGACCCAGTACTTC
TRBV5-1	TRBD1	TRBJ2-7	-	CASSVGQGAYEQYF	TGCGCCAGCAGCGTTGGACAGGGAGCCTACGAGCAGTACTTC
TRBV7-2	-	TRBJ2-3	-	CASSLVGADTDTQYF	TGTGCCAGCAGCTTAGTGGGGGCGGACACAGATACGCAGTATTTT
TRBV18	-	TRBJ2-1	-	CASSPGSKGNEQFF	TGTGCCAGCTCACCCGGTTCGAAGGGGAATGAGCAGTTCTTC
TRBV25-1	TRBD1	TRBJ1-4	once	CASSRPGPGQGDEKLFF	TGTGCCAGCAGCCGCCCCGGTCCGGGACAGGGAGATGAAAAACTGTTTTTT
TRBV6-5	TRBD1	TRBJ2-7	-	CASNRQGEQYF	TGTGCCAGCAACCGACAGGGCGAGCAGTACTTC
TRBV29-1	-	TRBJ1-1	-	CSVQRPGRVTEAFF	TGCAGCGTTCAACGCCCAGGGAGGGTCACTGAAGCTTTCTTT
TRBV13	TRBD2	TRBJ2-4	-	CASSSWTSGGKNIQYF	TGTGCCAGCAGCTCCTGGACTAGCGGGGGGAAAAACATTCAGTACTTC
TRBV25-1	TRBD1	TRBJ1-4	-	CASSGQGAAFNRGLFF	TGTGCCAGCAGTGGACAGGGGGCGGCCTTCAATAGAGGACTGTTTTTT
TRBV5-1	-	TRBJ1-1	-	CASSLTRVAEAFF	TGCGCCAGCAGCTTAACTCGGGTCGCTGAAGCTTTCTTT
TRBV5-1	-	TRBJ2-7	few	CASSLDRSSYEQYF	TGCGCCAGCAGCCTGGACAGAAGCTCCTACGAGCAGTACTTC
TRBV19	-	TRBJ2-3	-	CATKQASTDTQYF	TGTGCCACCAAACAGGCTAGCACAGATACGCAGTATTTT
TRBV5-4	-	TRBJ2-5	-	CASSLDPGLQETQYF	TGTGCCAGCAGCTTGGATCCAGGGCTCCAAGAGACCCAGTACTTC
TRBV6-6	TRBD1	TRBJ1-2	once	CASSRDRYNYGYTF	TGTGCCAGCAGCCGGGACAGATATAACTATGGCTACACCTTC
TRBV14	-	TRBJ1-4	-	CASSQDSSRRAGREKLFF	TGTGCCAGCAGCCAAGATAGTTCTCGGCGGGCAGGGAGGGAAAAACTGTTTTTT
TRBV4-3	-	TRBJ1-1	-	CASSQEAREVNEAFF	TGCGCCAGCAGCCAAGAGGCCAGGGAGGTCAATGAAGCTTTCTTT
TRBV27	-	TRBJ1-4	-	CASRTQGYATNEKLFF	TGTGCCAGCAGGACTCAGGGGTACGCCACTAATGAAAAACTGTTTTTT
TRBV7-2	TRBD1	TRBJ1-1	-	CASSTRQGMNTEAFF	TGTGCCAGCAGCACACGACAGGGGATGAACACTGAAGCTTTCTTT
TRBV2	-	TRBJ1-5	-	CASRDIYSNQPQHF	TGTGCCAGCAGGGACATTTATAGCAATCAGCCCCAGCATTTT
TRBV29-1	TRBD1	TRBJ2-7	-	CSATTGANAEQYF	TGCAGCGCCACGACAGGGGCGAACGCCGAGCAGTACTTC
TRBV5-1	-	TRBJ2-5	-	CASSRTRGETQYF	TGCGCCAGCTCCCGGACAAGGGGAGAGACCCAGTACTTC